The TCR beta chain described here comes from a study of monozygotic twins with inflammatory bowel disease. The authors used approximately 3,300 ng of total RNA per TCR library. TCRdb reprocessed the 5' RACE reads; each CDR3 protein has one entry and no DNA is given. The specimen's table records around 380,000 distinct CDR3 sequences. The clonotype originates from a human donor with ulcerative colitis or Crohn's disease, or a healthy co-twin of an affected twin (not recorded which). Sample: blood.

The CDR3 reads CASSFQDRGNDGYTF. The chain recombines TRBV27 with TRBJ1-2; as DNA is missing, the TRBD1 call by TCRdb cannot be tested. Germline CDR1 MNHEY, CDR2 SMNVEV (reference sequence). The CDR3 is 15 amino acids.